This TCR beta chain was sequenced for a study of PD-L1 blockade in urothelial cancer (dated by TCRdb to about 2017). As for the study more broadly: All patients started therapy in the mid-2010s and received atezolizumab 1,200 mg intravenously every 3 weeks. Twenty-five of 29 patients were males with bladder-origin urothelial cancer, and 18 of 29 reported a prior smoking history. Patients had an ECOG performance status of 0 or 1 and had received between 0 and 3 prior chemotherapy regimens. Blood samples were analyzed at 3 weeks after treatment start (second dose) and at 6 weeks after treatment start. A median of roughly 140,000 T cells and approximately 86,000 unique TCRs was obtained from blood samples, and a median clonality of roughly 0.08 was observed. Somatic, immune and clinical correlates of response to PD-L1 blockade with atezolizumab in urothelial cancer were the focus of an exploratory multi-omic analysis. TCR sequencing covered pretreatment tumor samples and matched, serially collected peripheral blood taken before and after atezolizumab treatment. Durable clinical benefit was defined as progression-free survival longer than 6 months, and TCR features were also tested against progression-free and overall survival. In the same patients, pretreatment tumors underwent whole exome sequencing and RNA sequencing in addition to TCR sequencing. Durable clinical benefit was achieved by nine patients but not by the remaining 20. Around 30 patients had pretreatment blood TCR-seq, 24 had at least one posttreatment blood collection, and 24 had tumor TCR-seq. On the study overall, not on this receptor specifically: Because the sample size was small (n of about 31) and many of the analyses were exploratory, the results are meant to be hypothesis-generating. A pretreatment peripheral blood TCR clonality below the median was linked to improved progression-free and overall survival. Among patients with durable benefit, tumor-associated TCR clones showed greater expansion in peripheral blood 3 weeks after treatment started (n of about 21, p = 0.022).

The cohort included 29 patients with locally advanced or metastatic urothelial carcinoma who were treated at Memorial Sloan Kettering on a trial protocol. Peripheral blood mononuclear cells were collected pretreatment and during treatment, with between 1 and 8 total time points obtained per patient. The Qiagen DNeasy Blood extraction kit was used to purify genomic DNA from total PBMCs and from tumor samples. PBMCs were collected pretreatment and during treatment, and were isolated and stored as previously described. As regards this clone: No antigen is known for it. No base quality values were provided; no much bigger clone lies one nucleotide off.

Synthetic TCR analog templates were spiked into each PCR to estimate absolute template abundance from read counts. TCRbeta CDR3 regions were amplified from genomic DNA with bias-controlled V and J gene primers using the immunoSEQ assay. Sequencing of rearranged TCRbeta segments was done at approximately 20X coverage. As for how the authors treated the data: Sequencing errors were corrected by clustering and CDR3s were annotated against IMGT to assign V, D and J genes. Downstream analyses used only productive TCRbeta rearrangements and left out out-of-frame or stop-codon sequences. Clonality was computed as one minus Shannon entropy normalized by the log of the number of unique productive sequences. Fisher's exact test with Benjamini-Hochberg correction, at a threshold of adjusted p below 0.01, was used to find clones that differed between time points or between blood and tumor. Not all clones reach the TCRdb copy of this immuneACCESS table, which keeps in-frame sequences only. Checked studies attribute under half of the gap to unresolved V genes and leave the rest unexplained. Clone size and the V and J calls come from that table; the DNA yielded D and trimming. The sample table lists 100,000 or so clones, roughly nine tenths of them with a count of one. The top ten clonotypes cover around 0.92% of the sample.

Sample: PBMCs, taken around atezolizumab (anti-PD-L1) treatment. The receptor comes from an elderly woman with urothelial cancer.

The nucleotide sequence reads as follows: TGTGCCAGCAACCCCCTAGGCGGGACCGGCCGCTACGAGCAGTACTTC. This translates into CASNPLGGTGRYEQYF. The chain is encoded by TRBV7-8 joined to TRBJ2-7; TRBD2 could be the D gene, as 6 bases match. The germline V gene specifies SGHVS as CDR1 and FQNEAQ as CDR2. Reading from cysteine to phenylalanine, the CDR3 counts 16 amino acids. The entry retains the CDR3 DNA only, 48 bases that are in frame from base 1. A distance of 22 bases separates the germline ends of V and J, which lose 7 bases and 3 bases respectively.